The present T cell receptor beta chain was sequenced within a study of shared clonotypes between healthy human individuals. About the study: Three CD4 naive, three CD4 memory, two CD8 naive and one CD8 memory plate were used per donor.

Produced via immunoSEQ multiplex PCR; TCRdb's table is partial and in-frame only. The sample lists approximately 590,000 clones, around 95% occurring once. Study observations and caveats: Across a handful of donors, naive CD4 shared 4.5% to 6%, naive CD8 less than 4%, memory CD4 roughly 2.2%, memory CD8 0.4%. Though the depth was large, rarefaction showed that sorted-subset sequencing was incomplete.

CD8 cells classed as naive were CD45RO-negative and positively selected for CCR7, excluding terminally differentiated effector memory CD45RA+ cells. As regards this clone: Its specificity is unknown.

Trimming shortened V by 1 base and J by 1 base, and 2 bases separated the two germline ends. Germline V CDR1 and CDR2: SGHVS, FNYEAQ. This CDR3 has 14 amino acids. The sequence derives from a woman in her twenties or thirties in good health. Material: naive CD8+ T cells sorted from blood. The J gene is TRBJ2-6, the V gene TRBV7-6; no reliable D call. The CDR3 spells CASSLESGANVLTF. The DNA for the CDR3 is TGTGCCAGCAGCTTAGAGTCTGGGGCCAACGTCCTGACTTTC. Full variable domain (outside the CDR3, taken from reference TRBV7-6 and TRBJ2-6): GAGVSQSPRYKVTKRGQDVALRCDPISGHVSLYWYRQALGQGPEFLTYFNYEAQQDKSGLPNDRFSAERPEGSISTLTIQRTEQRDSAMYRCASSLESGANVLTFGAGSRLTVL.